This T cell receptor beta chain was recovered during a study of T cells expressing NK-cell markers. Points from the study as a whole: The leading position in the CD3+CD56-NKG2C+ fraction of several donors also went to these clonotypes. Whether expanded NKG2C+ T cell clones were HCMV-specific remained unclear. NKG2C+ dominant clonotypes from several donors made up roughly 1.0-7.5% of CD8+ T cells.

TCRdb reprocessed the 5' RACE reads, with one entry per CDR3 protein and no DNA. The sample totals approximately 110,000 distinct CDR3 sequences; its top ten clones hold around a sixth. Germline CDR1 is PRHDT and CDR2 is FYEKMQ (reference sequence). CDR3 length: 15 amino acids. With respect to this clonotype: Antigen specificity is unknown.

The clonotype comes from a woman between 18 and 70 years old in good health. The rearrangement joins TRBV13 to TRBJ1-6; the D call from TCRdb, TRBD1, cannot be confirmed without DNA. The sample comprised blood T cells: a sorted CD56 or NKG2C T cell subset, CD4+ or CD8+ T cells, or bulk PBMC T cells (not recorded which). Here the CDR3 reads CASTLGGAGNSPLHF.